This entry lists 26 T cell receptor beta chains sequenced from one sample in a study of shared clonotypes between healthy human individuals. TCRdb's table, derived via immunoSEQ multiplex PCR, lists solely in-frame clones and lacks some. The sample shows about 2 million clones, approximately 94% of them seen only once. The naive CD8 fraction comprised CD45RO-negative cells positively selected for CCR7 and excluded terminally differentiated effector memory CD45RA+ cells. The sequencing sample was made of naive CD8+ T cells sorted from blood. The receptors were sampled from a man between 18 and 29 years old in good health.

The chain combines TRBV6-1 with TRBJ1-1; D is unclear. Germline-derived CDR1 and CDR2 are MNHNS and SASEGT. Deletions cut 0 bases from V and 0 bases from J, with 8 bases between. The CDR3 is made up of 15 amino acids. CDR3: CASSEARYMNTEAFF. CDR3 in DNA: TGTGCCAGCAGTGAAGCGAGGTACATGAACACTGAAGCTTTCTTT.

For this clone: The same CDR3 arises from other DNA sequences in this sample as well. The V gene is TRBV6-5, the J gene TRBJ2-7, with D unclear. The CDR3 totals 15 residues. CDR1 is MNHEY, CDR2 SVGAGI, per germline. Trimming pared 2 bases from V and 1 base from J, leaving 12 bases between. The CDR3 coding sequence is TGTGCCAGCAGTTACGGAACGGACGGATCCTACGAGCAGTACTTC. Translation: CASSYGTDGSYEQYF.

CDR3 region: CASSSKGVLYNEQFF. The CDR3 bases are TGTGCCAGCAGCTCAAAGGGGGTCCTTTACAATGAGCAGTTCTTC. The chain couples TRBV14 to TRBJ2-1; D is perhaps TRBD1 (6 bases). Trimming removed 5 bases from V and 4 bases from J, with 15 bases in between. The CDR3 is made up of 15 amino acids. CDR1 SGHDN and CDR2 FVKESK come from the germline V gene. The full variable domain, completed using reference TRBV14 and TRBJ2-1, is EAGVTQFPSHSVIEKGQTVTLRCDPISGHDNLYWYRRVMGKEIKFLLHFVKESKQDESGMPNNRFLAERTGGTYSTLKVQPAELEDSGVYFCASSSKGVLYNEQFFGPGTRLTVL.

The chain joins TRBV7-8 to TRBJ1-1; possibly TRBD1 for D (5 bases). Trimming cost V 0 bases and J 5 bases, with 7 bases left between them. Germline CDR1 is SGHVS and CDR2 is FQNEAQ. There are 13 residues in the CDR3. CDR3 amino acids: CASSLARGTEAFF. DNA of the CDR3: TGTGCCAGCAGCTTAGCAAGGGGTACTGAAGCTTTCTTT.

V is TRBV19 and J is TRBJ2-1; a possible D gene is TRBD1 (5 bases). The CDR3 sequence is 13 residues long. CDR1 and CDR2 from the germline V gene are LNHDA and SQIVND (reference sequence). Trimming shortened V by 4 bases and J by 5 bases, and 9 bases separated the two germline ends. The CDR3 protein is CASSSSGNNEQFF. The CDR3 DNA follows: TGTGCCAGTAGTAGCTCAGGGAACAATGAGCAGTTCTTC.

The chain combines TRBV13 with TRBJ1-2; no reliable D call. The CDR3 consists of 13 residues. The germline gives CDR1 PRHDT, CDR2 FYEKMQ (reference sequence). V was trimmed by 5 bases and J by 8 bases, leaving 15 bases between them. CDR3 nucleotides: TGTGCCAGCAGCCTCACCCTTCGGCCCGGCTACACCTTC. Amino acids: CASSLTLRPGYTF.

This clone was picked up a small number of times. The chain carries TRBV6-5 and TRBJ2-5, with 7 bases that match TRBD1. The CDR3 is 15 residues long. The V segment lost 7 bases and the J segment 2 bases; nucleotides outside the gene matches: 10. Per germline, CDR1 MNHEY and CDR2 SVGAGI. The CDR3 coding sequence is TGTGCCAGCATCCACCGGGACAGCCTTCAAGAGACCCAGTACTTC. Its translation is CASIHRDSLQETQYF.

The genes are TRBV11-1 and TRBJ2-7; D possibly matches TRBD1 or TRBD2 (5 bases each). The CDR3 runs to 15 residues. The V end lost 1 base, the J end lost 3 bases, and 13 bases lay between the germline ends. Germline V gene data show CDR1 as SGHAT and CDR2 as FQDESV (reference sequence). The CDR3 region is CASSLEGPTLYEQYF. The CDR3 region has the DNA TGTGCCAGCAGCTTAGAGGGACCCACACTCTACGAGCAGTACTTC. The full variable domain, with the rest looked up from reference TRBV11-1 and TRBJ2-7, is EAEVAQSPRYKITEKSQAVAFWCDPISGHATLYWYRQILGQGPELLVQFQDESVVDDSQLPKDRFSAERLKGVDSTLKIQPAELGDSAMYLCASSLEGPTLYEQYFGPGTRLTVT.

The chain joins TRBV15 to TRBJ2-7, with 7 bases identical to TRBD2. J lost 7 bases, V lost 0 bases, and 12 bases had no gene match. The CDR3 runs 16 residues. The germline CDR1 and CDR2 sequences are LNHNV and YYDKDF (reference sequence). The CDR3 DNA sequence: TGTGCCACCAGCAGAGATCAGGCTAGCGGTACTTGGGAGCAGTACTTC. It is translated as CATSRDQASGTWEQYF.

The CDR3 DNA reads TGTGCCAGCAGTTACTCTGGTTATAGCAATCAGCCCCAGCATTTT. Amino acids: CASSYSGYSNQPQHF. V is TRBV6-5 and J is TRBJ1-5; D unclear. From germline, CDR1 is MNHEY and CDR2 SVGAGI. V was cut by 0 bases and J by 0 bases, with 6 bases left in between. There are 15 residues in the CDR3.

This clone appeared once. The chain is built from TRBV5-6 and TRBJ2-3, with 10 bases aligning to TRBD2. The germline CDR1 and CDR2 sequences are SGHDT and YYEEEE. The CDR3 has 16 amino acids. V was pared by 3 bases and J by 0 bases, with 4 bases of the junction left unmatched. This chain's CDR3 is CASSWKTSGSTDTQYF. In DNA, the CDR3 is TGTGCCAGCAGCTGGAAGACTAGCGGGAGCACAGATACGCAGTATTTT.

The chain has TRBV7-9 and TRBJ1-4; maybe TRBD1 (6 bases). Germline CDR1 reads SEHNR; CDR2 reads FQNEAQ (reference sequence). V lost 5 bases and J lost 8, with 18 bases in between. The CDR3 covers 15 residues. The CDR3 loop reads CASSDGTQSGEKLFF. In DNA form, the CDR3 reads TGTGCCAGCAGCGATGGGACACAAAGCGGCGAAAAACTGTTTTTT.

This chain uses TRBV5-4 with TRBJ2-7; D ambiguous. With 1 base removed from V and 4 bases from J, the gap between germline ends came to 12 bases. CDR3 length: 14 residues. Germline V gene lookup returns CDR1 SGHNT and CDR2 YYREEE (reference sequence). DNA of the CDR3: TGTGCCAGCAGCTTGTCTGGTGAGAAGTACGAGCAGTACTTC. Translation: CASSLSGEKYEQYF.

This chain uses TRBV27 with TRBJ2-7; TRBD2 matches 9 bases. This CDR3 has 13 residues. V lost 2 bases, J lost 7 bases, and 3 bases stayed unmatched. Per the germline V gene, CDR1 is MNHEY and CDR2 is SMNVEV (reference sequence). The CDR3 DNA reads TGTGCCAGCAGTTTAGCGGGAGGGCGGGAGCAGTACTTC. Its translation: CASSLAGGREQYF.

The V and J genes are TRBV6-5 and TRBJ2-7; tentative D call: TRBD2 (6 bases). This CDR3 has 15 residues. CDR1 and CDR2 (germline): MNHEY, SVGAGI. Trimming pared 5 bases from V and 2 bases from J, leaving 16 bases between. The DNA of the CDR3 is TGTGCCAGCAGTCCCTCTCTGGTAGCGGCCTACGAGCAGTACTTC. Protein product: CASSPSLVAAYEQYF.

The chain is built from TRBV6-5 and TRBJ1-1; D gene ambiguous. This CDR3 contains 14 residues. Between the trimmed V and J ends, which lost 8 bases and 0 bases, there was a span of 13 bases. CDR1 and CDR2 (germline): MNHEY, SVGAGI. CDR3 loop: CASPLRAMNTEAFF. DNA for the CDR3: TGTGCCAGCCCTCTCCGGGCCATGAACACTGAAGCTTTCTTT.

The chain carries TRBV14 and TRBJ1-3; D is possibly TRBD1 (6 bases). The germline V gene encodes CDR1 SGHDN and CDR2 FVKESK. CDR3 length equals 12 residues. Trimming pared 3 bases from V and 7 bases from J, leaving 7 bases between. CDR3 region: CASSQGGNTIYF. The CDR3 DNA reads TGTGCCAGCAGCCAGGGGGGCAACACCATATATTTT.

This chain connects TRBV6-6 to TRBJ2-7; TRBD2 matches at 14 bases. Germline V gives CDR1 MNHNY, CDR2 SVGAGI (reference sequence). Losses at the gene ends were 7 bases for V and 5 bases for J; bases not matched to a gene: 7. CDR3 length equals 15 residues. The CDR3 DNA is TGTGCCAGCACCCCGACTAGCGGGGGGGCGAACGAGCAGTACTTC. Amino acid sequence: CASTPTSGGANEQYF.

The chain is built from TRBV4-1 and TRBJ2-7, with D hard to call. This CDR3 spans 14 amino acids. The V end lost 4 bases, the J end lost 1 base, and 11 bases lay between the germline ends. CDR1 is MGHRA, CDR2 YSYEKL, per germline. The CDR3, as DNA: TGCGCCAGCAGCCCAGGCGGTGGGTCCTACGAGCAGTACTTC. Translated, it gives CASSPGGGSYEQYF.

V is TRBV9 and J is TRBJ2-1; maybe TRBD1 (6 bases). V lost 0 bases, J lost 9 bases, and 7 bases lay in between. The CDR3 contains 12 residues. Per germline, CDR1 SGDLS and CDR2 YYNGEE. CDR3 protein: CASSVEGVEQFF. Written as DNA, the CDR3 is TGTGCCAGCAGCGTAGAGGGGGTTGAGCAGTTCTTC.

The V and J genes are TRBV5-1 and TRBJ2-7; the match to TRBD2 covers 10 bases. Unmatched junction bases numbered 16, after V lost 4 bases and J lost 3 bases. CDR1 SGHRS and CDR2 YFSETQ come from the germline V gene. There are 18 residues in the CDR3. The CDR3 DNA follows: TGCGCCAGCAGCCAGGGACCGCCGGGACTAGCGACCAGCTACGAGCAGTACTTC. As protein: CASSQGPPGLATSYEQYF.

The rearrangement links TRBV27 to TRBJ2-3, with 8 bases identical to TRBD1. V lost 6 bases and J lost 3; bases outside the gene matches: 8. This CDR3 spans 15 amino acids. CDR1 and CDR2 from the germline V gene are MNHEY and SMNVEV (reference sequence). This CDR3 is CASRQLRDRTDTQYF. CDR3 nucleotides: TGTGCCAGCAGACAGCTCCGGGACAGGACAGATACGCAGTATTTT.

The chain links TRBV27 to TRBJ2-2; TRBD2 matches 9 bases. CDR1 MNHEY and CDR2 SMNVEV come from the germline V gene (reference sequence). This CDR3 spans 16 amino acids. V lost 6 bases, J lost 2 bases, and 7 bases stayed unmatched. The CDR3 DNA reads TGTGCCAGCAGCTTCCCTAGCGGGGTAAACACCGGGGAGCTGTTTTTT. Encoded protein: CASSFPSGVNTGELFF.

The chain uses TRBV27 and TRBJ2-7, with 8 bases matching TRBD2. Per the germline V gene, CDR1 is MNHEY and CDR2 is SMNVEV (reference sequence). The CDR3 has 16 residues. The junction had 10 bases not matched to a gene; V was cut back by 5 bases and J by 1 base. The CDR3 region is CASSPSAGAVSYEQYF. DNA of the CDR3: TGTGCCAGCAGTCCCTCAGCGGGAGCGGTTTCCTACGAGCAGTACTTC.

This clone was observed once. The V gene is TRBV5-4, the J gene TRBJ2-3, with 8 positions matching TRBD2. V trimming: 6 bases; J trimming: 3 bases; junction bases outside the gene matches: 9. CDR3 length equals 15 residues. Germline V gene data show CDR1 as SGHNT and CDR2 as YYREEE (reference sequence). The CDR3 nucleotides read TGTGCCAGCACCTCCGGGGGGGCCTCTACAGATACGCAGTATTTT. Its translation: CASTSGGASTDTQYF.

V and J are TRBV4-3 and TRBJ1-4, with D unclear. This CDR3 contains 15 residues. V lost 4 bases, J lost 0 bases, and 9 bases lay in between. CDR1 is LGHNA, CDR2 YSLEER, per germline. The CDR3 DNA reads as TGCGCCAGCAGCCCCGGGGTGGCAACTAATGAAAAACTGTTTTTT. It translates to CASSPGVATNEKLFF.